Below, 11 T cell receptor beta chains from the same sample are listed, as sequenced in a study of T cells in narcolepsy. Using immunoSEQ multiplex PCR, the repertoire was profiled, and TCRdb retains in-frame clones only, with some absent. The sample yields around 30,000 clones, approximately 79% seen once. What was sequenced was memory (CD45RA-) CD4+ T cells from blood. These receptors originate from a human donor in good health.

The chain recombines TRBV19 with TRBJ2-1, with 7 bases lining up with TRBD2. J lost 10 bases, V lost 3 bases, and 12 bases had no gene match. There are 15 residues in the CDR3. Germline CDR1 is LNHDA and CDR2 is SQIVND (reference sequence). DNA of the CDR3: TGTGCCAGTAGTATGTGGGAGGGCCGGGGCGGAGAGCAGTTCTTC. Residues: CASSMWEGRGGEQFF.

The chain links TRBV14 to TRBJ2-3; 7 positions agree with TRBD1. CDR1 SGHDN and CDR2 FVKESK come from the germline V gene. The CDR3 extends over 15 amino acids. V gave up 6 bases and J gave up 3 bases; unmatched junction bases: 9. Written as DNA, the CDR3 is TGTGCCAGCAGTCCGACAGGGCTTGGGACAGATACGCAGTATTTT. Translation: CASSPTGLGTDTQYF.

The chain links TRBV7-9 to TRBJ1-2; a possible D gene is TRBD1 (5 bases). Germline CDR1 and CDR2: SEHNR and FQNEAQ (reference sequence). Trimming shortened V by 0 bases and J by 4 bases, and 9 bases separated the two germline ends. This CDR3 has 14 residues. CDR3 in DNA: TGTGCCAGCAGCTTAGCGGCGGGGGGCTATGGCTACACCTTC. Protein: CASSLAAGGYGYTF. The variable domain in full, completed from reference TRBV7-9 and TRBJ1-2, reads DTGVSQNPRHKITKRGQNVTFRCDPISEHNRLYWYRQTLGQGPEFLTYFQNEAQLEKSRLLSDRFSAERPKGSFSTLEIQRTEQGDSAMYLCASSLAAGGYGYTFGSGTRLTVV.

V is TRBV5-1 and J is TRBJ2-5; D is unclear. This CDR3 comprises 12 residues. V lost 4 bases and J lost 0, with 4 bases in between. The germline CDR1 and CDR2 sequences are SGHRS and YFSETQ. As DNA, the CDR3 is TGCGCCAGCAGCAGGGACCAAGAGACCCAGTACTTC. It codes for CASSRDQETQYF.

The chain carries TRBV6-1 and TRBJ2-7; a weak D match, TRBD2 (6 bases). The V end lost 6 bases, the J end lost 3 bases, and 15 bases lay between the germline ends. The CDR3 consists of 14 residues. The germline gives CDR1 MNHNS, CDR2 SASEGT. CDR3 sequence reads: CASSSVGGGYEQYF. The CDR3 DNA reads TGTGCCAGCAGCTCGGTGGGGGGTGGCTACGAGCAGTACTTC.

V is TRBV30 and J is TRBJ1-1; the match to TRBD1 covers 8 bases. Trimming cost V 2 bases and J 12 bases; bases outside gene matches: 20. The germline V gene has CDR1 GTSNPN and CDR2 SVGIG (reference sequence). The CDR3 consists of 16 residues. The CDR3 region has the DNA TGTGCCTGGAGTCTTACTAACAGGGGGGTATCCCCCCGATCTTTCTTT. This codes for CAWSLTNRGVSPRSFF.

The V gene is TRBV6-5, the J gene TRBJ1-5; tentatively, D is TRBD1 (5 bases). This CDR3 is 13 amino acids long. Germline values: CDR1 MNHEY, CDR2 SVGAGI. The CDR3 DNA follows: TGTGCATTGGGGGGGTCGATCAATCAGCCCCAGCATTTT. Protein product: CALGGSINQPQHF.

The chain combines TRBV6-1 with TRBJ2-7, with 7 bases aligning to TRBD2. This CDR3 region has 14 residues. Germline V gene sequence: CDR1 MNHNS, CDR2 SASEGT. V shed 6 bases and J 6 bases; nucleotides not matched to a gene: 11. The CDR3 DNA is TGTGCCAGCAGCCCTCTGGCGGGAGTCTCCGAGCAGTACTTC. Translated, it gives CASSPLAGVSEQYF.

The V call is TRBV7-3, the J call TRBJ1-2; D not resolved. The V end lost 4 bases, the J end lost 4 bases, and 16 bases lay between the germline ends. Germline V CDR1 and CDR2: SGHTA, FQGTGA. The CDR3 consists of 15 residues. For the CDR3, the DNA is TGTGCCAGCAGCTCAGGTGCTGGACGGGGCTATGGCTACACCTTC. Encoded protein: CASSSGAGRGYGYTF.

This sequence joins TRBV4-1 and TRBJ1-1; D is uncertain. The germline gives CDR1 MGHRA, CDR2 YSYEKL. The ends were cut back, 4 bases at V and 4 bases at J, with 19 bases in the middle. The CDR3 runs to 16 residues. This CDR3 reads CASSLEARWVGTEAFF. The CDR3 coding sequence is TGCGCCAGCAGCCTAGAGGCCAGGTGGGTGGGCACTGAAGCTTTCTTT.

The chain is built from TRBV20-1 and TRBJ2-1, with no clear D. The CDR3 totals 10 residues. Deletions cut 3 bases from V and 5 bases from J, with 2 bases between. CDR1 and CDR2 (germline): DFQATT, SNEGSKA (reference sequence). CDR3 loop: CSASDNEQFF. DNA of the CDR3: TGCAGTGCTAGTGACAATGAGCAGTTCTTC.